The text below deals with one TCR beta chain. Its specificity is unknown. TCRdb's table, derived via immunoSEQ multiplex PCR, lists solely in-frame clones and lacks some. The repertoire holds millions of clones, 95% seen once, with roughly 0.13% in the top ten. The data derive from a study of shared clonotypes between healthy human individuals. Notes on the study in general: All-four-donor shared clonotypes had higher generation probabilities than non-shared clonotypes did. Richness estimates generally favored naive over memory subsets.

Trimming removed 6 bases from V and 2 bases from J; junction bases left unmatched: 5. This CDR3 is 15 amino acids long. CDR1 is SNHLY and CDR2 is FYNNEI in the germline V gene. Each donor was a Caucasian adult residing in Nashville, Tennessee. The TCR sequence derives from a young man in good health. The chain employs TRBV2 and TRBJ1-5; TRBD1 matches 9 bases. Sequences were obtained from naive CD4+ T cells sorted from blood. As for subset: CD45RA+ positively selected. CDR3 sequence: CASRKDRGGNQPQHF. CDR3 DNA sequence: TGTGCCAGCAGGAAGGACAGGGGAGGCAATCAGCCCCAGCATTTT. The full variable domain, its missing parts supplied by reference TRBV2 and TRBJ1-5, is EPEVTQTPSHQVTQMGQEVILRCVPISNHLYFYWYRQILGQKVEFLVSFYNNEISEKSEIFDDQFSVERPDGSNFTLKIRSTKLEDSAMYFCASRKDRGGNQPQHFGDGTRLSIL.